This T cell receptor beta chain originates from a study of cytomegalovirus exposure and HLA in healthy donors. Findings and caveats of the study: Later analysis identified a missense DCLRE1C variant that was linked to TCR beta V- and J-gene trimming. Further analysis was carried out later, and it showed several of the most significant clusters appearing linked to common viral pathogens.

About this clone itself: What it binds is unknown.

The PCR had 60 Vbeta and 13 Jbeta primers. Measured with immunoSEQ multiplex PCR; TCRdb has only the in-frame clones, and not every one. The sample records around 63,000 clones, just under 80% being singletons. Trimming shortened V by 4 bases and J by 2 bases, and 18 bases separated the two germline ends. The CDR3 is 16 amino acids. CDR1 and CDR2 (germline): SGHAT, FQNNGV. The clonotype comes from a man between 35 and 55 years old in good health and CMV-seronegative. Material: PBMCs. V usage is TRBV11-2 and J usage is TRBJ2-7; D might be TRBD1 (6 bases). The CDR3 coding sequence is TGTGCCAGCAGCTACCGGTTCAGGGACACCCCCTACGAGCAGTACTTC. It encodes CASSYRFRDTPYEQYF. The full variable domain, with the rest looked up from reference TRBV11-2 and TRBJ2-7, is EAGVAQSPRYKIIEKRQSVAFWCNPISGHATLYWYQQILGQGPKLLIQFQNNGVVDDSQLPKDRFSAERLKGVDSTLKIQPAKLEDSAVYLCASSYRFRDTPYEQYFGPGTRLTVT.